One and the same sample provided the 18 T cell receptor beta chains below, sequenced in a study of shared clonotypes between healthy human individuals. Assay used: immunoSEQ multiplex PCR; TCRdb lists only in-frame clones, some missing. The profile shows more than 2,000,000 clones, roughly 92% of them singletons. Specimen: naive CD4+ T cells sorted from blood. Subset given: CD45RA+ positively selected. The source is a young man in good health.

This clone was recorded only once. The chain employs TRBV27 and TRBJ1-1; D gene uncertain. CDR1 is MNHEY and CDR2 is SMNVEV in the germline V gene (reference sequence). V dropped 6 bases and J dropped 3 bases, with 14 bases sitting between them. The CDR3 contains 14 residues. CDR3 loop: CASSPTRVYTEAFF. In nucleotides, the CDR3 is TGTGCCAGCAGCCCCACAAGAGTATACACTGAAGCTTTCTTT.

The chain joins TRBV28 to TRBJ2-5; no reliable D call. Trimming left V 5 bases short and J 2 bases short, with 15 bases between. The CDR3 length is 15 residues. The germline V gene has CDR1 MDHEN and CDR2 SYDVKM. The CDR3 sequence is CASSTALGHQETQYF. CDR3 bases: TGTGCCAGCAGTACTGCGTTAGGGCATCAAGAGACCCAGTACTTC.

The chain employs TRBV18 and TRBJ1-6; possibly TRBD1 for D (5 bases). Per germline, CDR1 KGHSH and CDR2 LQKENI. This CDR3 has 15 residues. Trimming took off 1 base at V and 7 bases at J, with 11 bases between the two ends. The DNA for the CDR3 is TGTGCCAGCTCACCACTTCAGGGTAGCAATTCACCCCTCCACTTT. It translates to CASSPLQGSNSPLHF.

The V call is TRBV18, the J call TRBJ1-1; D not resolved. V dropped 3 bases and J dropped 11 bases, with 10 bases sitting between them. Germline CDR1 and CDR2: KGHSH and LQKENI. The CDR3 is 11 residues long. The CDR3 here is CASSPDGGAFF. For the CDR3, the DNA is TGTGCCAGCTCACCCGACGGCGGTGCTTTCTTT.

The V call is TRBV6-5, the J call TRBJ2-7, with 8 bases matching TRBD2. CDR1 and CDR2 from the germline V gene are MNHEY and SVGAGI. V lost 6 bases to trimming and J lost 5 bases; unmatched junction nucleotides: 12. The CDR3 has 15 residues. The CDR3 sequence: CASRPPGLVQNEQYF. CDR3 coding DNA: TGTGCCAGCAGACCCCCGGGACTAGTTCAAAACGAGCAGTACTTC.

This clone was counted a single time. The chain combines TRBV27 with TRBJ2-7, with D possibly TRBD2 on 5 matching bases. From germline, CDR1 is MNHEY and CDR2 SMNVEV (reference sequence). Deletions cut 2 bases from V and 6 bases from J, with 8 bases between. The CDR3 sequence is 12 residues long. The CDR3 spells CASSLAGGEQYF. CDR3 nucleotide sequence: TGTGCCAGCAGTTTAGCAGGAGGCGAGCAGTACTTC.

The chain has TRBV29-1 and TRBJ1-1; a weak D match, TRBD1 (6 bases). V shed 7 bases and J shed 1 base, with 10 bases lying between them. This CDR3 spans 12 amino acids. CDR1 and CDR2 (germline): SQVTM, ANQGSEA. Written as DNA, the CDR3 is TGCAGCGCCGGACAGAGGAACACTGAAGCTTTCTTT. Its protein is CSAGQRNTEAFF. Full variable domain (remainder filled in from reference TRBV29-1 and TRBJ1-1): SAVISQKPSRDICQRGTSLTIQCQVDSQVTMMFWYRQQPGQSLTLIATANQGSEATYESGFVIDKFPISRPNLTFSTLTVSNMSPEDSSIYLCSAGQRNTEAFFGQGTRLTVV.

The chain recombines TRBV7-9 with TRBJ2-3, with 7 bases matching TRBD2. This CDR3 is 13 amino acids long. V shed 4 bases, J shed 4 bases, and the junction held 2 bases outside the gene matches. Per germline, CDR1 SEHNR and CDR2 FQNEAQ (reference sequence). The CDR3 protein is CASSWAGADTQYF. CDR3 sequence (DNA): TGTGCCAGCAGCTGGGCGGGGGCAGATACGCAGTATTTT.

The genes are TRBV9 and TRBJ2-5; D might be TRBD1 or TRBD2, each matching 6 bases. Per the germline V gene, CDR1 is SGDLS and CDR2 is YYNGEE. This CDR3 is built from 17 residues. Trimming stripped 0 bases from V and 0 bases from J, with 15 bases between. The DNA for the CDR3 is TGTGCCAGCAGCGTAGGTAATCGGGGGCCCTACCAAGAGACCCAGTACTTC. Its translation: CASSVGNRGPYQETQYF.

This sequence joins TRBV10-3 and TRBJ2-2; 10 bases match TRBD2. The length of the CDR3 is 16 residues. The trim removed 10 bases at V and 6 bases at J, leaving 14 bases unmatched. Germline lookup yields CDR1 ENHRY and CDR2 SYGVKD. The CDR3 DNA reads as TGTGCCAGCCGCGGTATGACTAGCGGGCTGTCCGGGGAGCTGTTTTTT. Translated, it gives CASRGMTSGLSGELFF.

On this clone: Other DNA sequences in this sample translate to the same CDR3. This chain uses TRBV5-1 with TRBJ2-2; D could derive from TRBD1 or TRBD2 (5 bases each). The CDR3 is made up of 14 amino acids. V lost 4 bases and J lost 2, with 9 bases in between. Germline V lookup: CDR1 SGHRS, CDR2 YFSETQ. The CDR3 spells CASSRDGNTGELFF. The CDR3 nucleotides are TGCGCCAGCAGCCGGGACGGTAACACCGGGGAGCTGTTTTTT.

V and J are TRBV2 and TRBJ1-1; the D gene is possibly TRBD1 (6 bases). This CDR3 is 14 amino acids long. Trimming left V 1 base short and J 6 bases short, with 12 bases between. From germline, CDR1 is SNHLY and CDR2 FYNNEI. CDR3 coding DNA: TGTGCCAGCAGTGAAGAAGGGGGAAGGGCTGAAGCTTTCTTT. This sequence encodes CASSEEGGRAEAFF. The whole variable domain, filled in from reference TRBV2 and TRBJ1-1, reads EPEVTQTPSHQVTQMGQEVILRCVPISNHLYFYWYRQILGQKVEFLVSFYNNEISEKSEIFDDQFSVERPDGSNFTLKIRSTKLEDSAMYFCASSEEGGRAEAFFGQGTRLTVV.

The chain recombines TRBV7-9 with TRBJ2-7; tentatively, D is TRBD2 (7 bases). The V and J ends lost 1 base and 2 bases respectively, with 18 bases between them. Germline assignment: CDR1 SEHNR and CDR2 FQNEAQ (reference sequence). The CDR3 runs to 17 residues. This CDR3 reads CASSLVNSAGAPYEQYF. The CDR3 DNA sequence: TGTGCCAGCAGCTTAGTCAATTCGGCGGGGGCCCCCTACGAGCAGTACTTC.

The V and J genes are TRBV19 and TRBJ1-6; 12 bases fit TRBD1. Germline CDR1 reads LNHDA; CDR2 reads SQIVND (reference sequence). After removal of 3 bases from V and 10 bases from J, the junction contained 7 bases not matched to a gene. There are 16 residues in the CDR3. As DNA, the CDR3 is TGTGCCAGTAGTATGGCGGGACAGGGGGCAAACTCACCCCTCCACTTT. It is translated as CASSMAGQGANSPLHF.

The CDR3 loop reads CASSSRTGGNTGELFF. DNA of the CDR3: TGTGCCAGCAGTTCCCGGACAGGGGGTAACACCGGGGAGCTGTTTTTT. The chain couples TRBV6-6 to TRBJ2-2, with TRBD1 identical over 10 bases. Per germline, CDR1 MNHNY and CDR2 SVGAGI (reference sequence). V lost 4 bases to trimming and J lost 2 bases; unmatched junction nucleotides: 4. This CDR3 has 16 amino acids.

V gene TRBV19 combines with J gene TRBJ1-3; tentatively, D is TRBD1 (5 bases). Between the trimmed V and J ends, which lost 3 bases and 2 bases, there was a span of 14 bases. CDR1 and CDR2 from the germline V gene are LNHDA and SQIVND (reference sequence). The CDR3 totals 16 residues. This CDR3 is CASSMNFWGTGNTIYF. The CDR3 DNA is TGTGCCAGTAGTATGAATTTTTGGGGGACTGGAAACACCATATATTTT. The full variable domain, its missing parts supplied by reference TRBV19 and TRBJ1-3, is DGGITQSPKYLFRKEGQNVTLSCEQNLNHDAMYWYRQDPGQGLRLIYYSQIVNDFQKGDIAEGYSVSREKKESFPLTVTSAQKNPTAFYLCASSMNFWGTGNTIYFGEGSWLTVV.

This clone was observed once. The rearrangement links TRBV28 to TRBJ1-1; 8 bases line up with TRBD1. With V trimmed by 11 bases and J by 1 base, 12 bases remained unmatched. This CDR3 has 15 amino acids. Germline V lookup: CDR1 MDHEN, CDR2 SYDVKM. The CDR3 sequence is CAVWGQGAPNTEAFF. In DNA form, the CDR3 reads TGTGCCGTTTGGGGGCAGGGGGCCCCGAACACTGAAGCTTTCTTT.

This chain joins TRBV15 and TRBJ2-5; D gene uncertain. This CDR3 is built from 14 residues. Germline values: CDR1 LNHNV, CDR2 YYDKDF (reference sequence). V gave up 1 base and J gave up 5 bases, with 11 bases separating them. The chain's CDR3 is CATSRGSSQETQYF. CDR3 nucleotide sequence: TGTGCCACCAGCAGAGGGAGCAGTCAGGAGACCCAGTACTTC.